This entry lists 9 T cell receptor beta chains sequenced from one sample in a study of blood T cell repertoires in COVID-19. This table comes from immunoSEQ multiplex PCR, and its TCRdb copy is limited to in-frame clones, with some not included. Among over 150,000 clones listed, around 83% were seen once. Sequenced input: peripheral blood. The source of these receptors is a woman aged 55-75 years with COVID-19, enrolled during active disease.

In DNA, the CDR3 is TGTGCCAGCAGTTCCACGGGACAAGTACCGGCTAACTATGGCTACACCTTC. Translated: CASSSTGQVPANYGYTF. This chain uses TRBV9 with TRBJ1-2; weak D call: TRBD1 (6 bases). This CDR3 region has 17 residues. The V gene's germline CDR1 is SGDLS and CDR2 YYNGEE. V lost 5 bases, J lost 0 bases, and 20 bases lay in between.

The chain employs TRBV5-1 and TRBJ2-1, with 9 bases that match TRBD1. Germline V gene lookup returns CDR1 SGHRS and CDR2 YFSETQ. This CDR3 contains 15 residues. The J segment lost 6 bases and the V segment lost 0 bases, leaving 4 bases of the junction unmatched. The CDR3, as DNA: TGCGCCAGCAGCTTGGCGGGACAGGGTTTCAATGAGCAGTTCTTC. Translated: CASSLAGQGFNEQFF.

The V call is TRBV10-2, the J call TRBJ2-7, with D perhaps TRBD2 (6 bases). Deletions cut 3 bases from V and 7 bases from J, with 10 bases between. Germline loops: CDR1 WSHSY, CDR2 SAAADI. The CDR3 is 12 amino acids. The CDR3 nucleotides read TGCGCCAGCAGTGATGGAGGGAGTGAGCAGTACGTC. Its protein product is CASSDGGSEQYV.

The chain links TRBV5-5 to TRBJ1-4; D gene ambiguous. V was clipped by 4 bases and J by 5 bases, with 18 bases between them. This CDR3 contains 16 residues. Per germline, CDR1 SGHKS and CDR2 YYEKEE (reference sequence). CDR3 in DNA: TGTGCCAGCAGCCCGACGGACGGGATGCTCAATGAAAAACTGTTTTTT. Its protein product is CASSPTDGMLNEKLFF.

The gene calls are TRBV7-9 and TRBJ1-2; a possible D gene is TRBD1 (6 bases). The CDR3 has 12 residues. Germline V gene lookup returns CDR1 SEHNR and CDR2 FQNEAQ (reference sequence). Trimming removed 2 bases from V and 8 bases from J, with 9 bases in between. The CDR3 here is CASSLWQGGYTF. CDR3 coding DNA: TGTGCCAGCAGCTTATGGCAGGGGGGCTACACCTTC. Variable domain in full (rest from reference TRBV7-9 and TRBJ1-2): DTGVSQNPRHKITKRGQNVTFRCDPISEHNRLYWYRQTLGQGPEFLTYFQNEAQLEKSRLLSDRFSAERPKGSFSTLEIQRTEQGDSAMYLCASSLWQGGYTFGSGTRLTVV.

The rearrangement joins TRBV11-2 to TRBJ1-2; no definite D call. The CDR3 spans 15 residues. Germline V lookup: CDR1 SGHAT, CDR2 FQNNGV. V gave up 5 bases and J gave up 0 bases, with 13 bases separating them. DNA of the CDR3: TGTGCCAGCAGCCCCCTGGTCCTAGCTAACTATGGCTACACCTTC. Its translation: CASSPLVLANYGYTF.

The V and J genes are TRBV27 and TRBJ1-2; D gene unclear. Germline values: CDR1 MNHEY, CDR2 SMNVEV (reference sequence). CDR3 size: 16 residues. The V gene lost 4 bases and the J gene lost 5 bases, with 20 bases spanning the gap. The CDR3 bases are TGTGCCAGCAGTTCTTACCCGTCAGGCGTTGGTTATGGCTACACCTTC. It yields the protein CASSSYPSGVGYGYTF.

This sequence joins TRBV5-6 and TRBJ2-5, with D possibly TRBD2 on 6 matching bases. CDR1 and CDR2 from the germline V gene are SGHDT and YYEEEE. This CDR3 contains 13 residues. Trimming stripped 5 bases from V and 2 bases from J, with 10 bases between. The CDR3, as DNA: TGTGCCAGCAGATCGGGGAGGCAAGAGACCCAGTACTTC. Amino acids: CASRSGRQETQYF.

The chain recombines TRBV3-1 (or the pseudogene TRBV3-2) with TRBJ1-1; D uncertain. V gave up 5 bases and J gave up 5 bases, with 15 bases separating them. Germline CDR1 LGHDT, CDR2 YNNKEL (reference sequence). This CDR3 has 14 residues. CDR3 amino acids: CASSKTAGKTEAFF. The DNA of the CDR3 is TGTGCCAGCAGCAAGACGGCAGGAAAGACTGAAGCTTTCTTT.